The rows below give T cell receptor beta chains drawn from one sample of a study of T cells in localized non-small cell lung cancer. Using immunoSEQ multiplex PCR, the repertoire was profiled, and TCRdb retains in-frame clones only, with some absent. Of some 2,000 clones listed, 25% to 30% are singletons. Sequencing was performed on normal lung tissue next to the tumor, taken before any cancer treatment. The receptors shown here come from a woman aged 35 to 75 with stage I lung adenocarcinoma. Both conserved end residues are part of each CDR3. The D gene is left open where the match is weak. Where a row states a size, it is once, few, many or the class of an expanded clone; other rows omit it.

CDR3 length	D gene	J gene	clone size	V gene	CDR3 protein	CDR3 DNA
15	-	TRBJ2-1	medium-sized	TRBV11-3	CASSLEAGSYNEQFF	TGTGCCAGCAGCTTAGAGGCAGGCTCCTACAATGAGCAGTTCTTC
15	-	TRBJ2-3	medium-sized	TRBV11-3	CASSSVREGTDTQYF	TGTGCCAGCAGCTCTGTCAGGGAAGGCACAGATACGCAGTATTTT
19	TRBD2	TRBJ2-7	medium-sized	TRBV11-3	CASRGPSEIAGSSSYEQYF	TGTGCCAGCAGGGGCCCTTCGGAGATAGCGGGGTCGAGCTCCTACGAGCAGTACTTC
13	TRBD1	TRBJ1-2	few	TRBV6-8	CASSLRQGGGYTF	TGTGCCAGCAGTTTAAGACAGGGTGGAGGCTACACCTTC
15	TRBD1	TRBJ1-4	-	TRBV28	CASSYSQGALEKLFF	TGTGCCAGCAGTTACTCACAGGGGGCCCTCGAAAAACTGTTTTTT
15	TRBD1	TRBJ1-1	few	TRBV11-3	CASSFWTGENTEAFF	TGTGCCAGCAGCTTTTGGACAGGGGAGAACACTGAAGCTTTCTTT
14	-	TRBJ1-5	few	TRBV30	CAWSLPYSNQPQHF	TGTGCCTGGAGTCTCCCCTATAGCAATCAGCCCCAGCATTTT
15	-	TRBJ2-7	-	TRBV11-3	CASSLGAVKGVEQYF	TGTGCCAGCAGCTTAGGGGCGGTTAAGGGGGTCGAGCAGTACTTC
13	-	TRBJ1-2	few	TRBV28	CASSLPVIYGYTF	TGTGCCAGCAGTTTGCCGGTTATCTATGGCTACACCTTC
14	-	TRBJ2-7	few	TRBV11-3	CASSPSMSSYEQYF	TGTGCCAGCAGCCCGAGTATGAGCTCCTACGAGCAGTACTTC
11	-	TRBJ1-2	-	TRBV6-7	CASSYGSIYTF	TGTGCCAGCAGTTATGGGTCGATCTACACCTTC
16	TRBD1	TRBJ1-6	-	TRBV18	CASSLGTGGSNSPLHF	TGTGCCAGCTCACTCGGGACAGGGGGCTCAAATTCACCCCTCCACTTT
16	-	TRBJ2-3	few	TRBV10-3	CAISEVGFLGGDTQYF	TGTGCCATCAGTGAGGTGGGCTTCCTAGGGGGGGATACGCAGTATTTT
14	-	TRBJ1-5	-	TRBV4-1	CASSPTGPKGPQHF	TGCGCCAGCAGCCCCACCGGGCCCAAGGGGCCCCAGCATTTT
15	-	TRBJ2-7	medium-sized	TRBV9	CASSGSRDGTYEQYF	TGTGCCAGCAGCGGAAGCCGGGACGGTACCTACGAGCAGTACTTC
16	TRBD2	TRBJ2-1	-	TRBV19	CASSILSGDLYNEQFF	TGTGCCAGTAGTATCCTTAGCGGGGATCTGTACAATGAGCAGTTCTTC
15	-	TRBJ2-1	-	TRBV5-1	CASNWGSPSQDEQFF	TGCGCCAGCAACTGGGGGTCCCCATCGCAGGATGAGCAGTTCTTC
13	-	TRBJ1-2	-	TRBV19	CASSIWDNYGYTF	TGTGCCAGTAGTATCTGGGACAACTATGGCTACACCTTC
15	-	TRBJ1-1	-	TRBV4-1	CASSQFQGTDTEAFF	TGCGCCAGCAGCCAATTCCAGGGAACTGACACTGAAGCTTTCTTT
14	-	TRBJ1-2	medium-sized	TRBV11-3	CASTSSSFNYGYTF	TGTGCCAGCACCTCCAGCTCCTTCAACTATGGCTACACCTTC
14	-	TRBJ1-3	large	TRBV11-3	CASIEGISGNTIYF	TGTGCCAGCATTGAAGGCATCTCTGGAAACACCATATATTTT
15	-	TRBJ1-2	few	TRBV11-3	CASSLLRGESGGYTF	TGTGCCAGCAGCTTGTTGCGGGGCGAAAGTGGAGGCTACACCTTC
14	-	TRBJ2-7	-	TRBV9	CASSPRGNTYEQYF	TGTGCCAGCAGCCCCCGGGGGAACACATACGAGCAGTACTTC
14	TRBD1	TRBJ2-7	medium-sized	TRBV11-3	CASSLVTGVDEQYF	TGTGCCAGCAGCTTAGTTACAGGGGTGGACGAGCAGTACTTC
13	TRBD1	TRBJ2-5	-	TRBV6-8	CAINKGQGETQYF	TGTGCCATCAATAAGGGACAGGGAGAGACCCAGTACTTC
13	-	TRBJ2-3	-	TRBV6-8	CASSPTYTDTQYF	TGTGCCAGCAGTCCGACTTACACAGATACGCAGTATTTT
13	-	TRBJ1-1	medium-sized	TRBV6-8	CASSTGGSTEAFF	TGTGCCAGCAGCACCGGAGGGAGCACTGAAGCTTTCTTT
15	-	TRBJ1-2	few	TRBV7-6	CASSGLTDANYGYTF	TGTGCCAGCAGCGGTTTGACTGACGCTAACTATGGCTACACCTTC
15	-	TRBJ1-5	-	TRBV30	CAWSRDLGSNQPQHF	TGTGCCTGGAGTAGGGATTTGGGCAGCAATCAGCCCCAGCATTTT